This T cell receptor (beta chain) was retrieved from a study of OX40 agonist ivuxolimab in advanced cancers. Study-wide results and limits: In the 0.1-3.0 mg/kg groups, partial responders showed among the lowest expansion. Dosing at 0.1 to 3.0 mg/kg was accompanied by clonal expansion of CD4+ and CD8+ blood T cells by week 6.

Germline loops: CDR1 SQVTM, CDR2 ANQGSEA. The V end was cut by 4 bases, the J end by 0 bases, with 8 bases between. This CDR3 has 13 amino acids. Concerning this clone itself: Its specificity is unknown.

The protocol was immunoSEQ multiplex PCR, while the TCRdb copy is restricted to in-frame clones and leaves out a portion. The sample shows over 70,000 clones, 75% to 90% of them seen only once. The chain combines TRBV29-1 with TRBJ2-3; D is undetermined. Sequenced here: CD4+ or CD8+ T cells sorted from blood, sampled in a trial of the OX40 agonist ivuxolimab. This TCR came from an adult with an advanced solid tumor such as melanoma, head and neck, liver or kidney cancer. CDR3 loop: CSVVADSTDTQYF. DNA of the CDR3: TGCAGCGTTGTTGCGGATAGCACAGATACGCAGTATTTT.